This T cell receptor beta chain was sequenced during a study of PD-1 blockade in classical Hodgkin lymphoma. For the study at large: Intravenous delivery of nivolumab at 3 mg/kg to patients occurred every 2 weeks.

V was clipped by 2 bases and J by 7 bases, with 18 bases between them. From germline, CDR1 is GTSNPN and CDR2 SVGIG (reference sequence). The CDR3 runs to 16 residues. Study-wide findings and caveats: Patients were excluded if nivolumab began under 1 year after ASCT (the autologous transplant). At baseline, newly diagnosed patients reportedly showed less TCR diversity than healthy donors.

TCRdb's table, derived via immunoSEQ multiplex PCR, lists solely in-frame clones and lacks some. The repertoire holds some 95,000 clones, with about 91% as singletons. Brentuximab vedotin exposure varied, and every patient relapsed after autologous stem cell transplantation. Patients' outcomes at their best amounted to complete response, partial response or progressive disease. Points on this clone: Its target is not known.

The receptor was derived from a human donor with classical Hodgkin lymphoma. The chain couples TRBV30 to TRBJ1-6, with D maybe TRBD1 (6 bases). The sequenced sample was peripheral blood mononuclear cells (PBMCs), obtained before the second cycle of nivolumab. Written as DNA, the CDR3 is TGTGCCTGGAGTCTCGGGGTAGGGACATACAATTCACCCCTCCACTTT. Protein: CAWSLGVGTYNSPLHF.